The 27 T cell receptor beta chains below all came from one sample that was sequenced in a study of OX40 agonist ivuxolimab in advanced cancers. Sequencing used immunoSEQ multiplex PCR; TCRdb keeps in-frame clones, though not all of them. Of nearly 55,000 clones in the sample, 70% to 90% were seen once. The specimen was CD4+ or CD8+ T cells sorted from blood, collected in a trial of the OX40 agonist ivuxolimab. The receptors were sampled from an adult with an advanced solid tumor such as melanoma, head and neck, liver or kidney cancer.

V gene TRBV11-2 combines with J gene TRBJ2-1; 10 positions agree with TRBD2. The germline CDR1 and CDR2 sequences are SGHAT and FQNNGV. This CDR3 is 15 amino acids long. V lost 3 bases to trimming and J lost 4 bases; unmatched junction nucleotides: 3. The DNA for the CDR3 is TGTGCCAGCAGCTTCGGGACTAGCGCTTACAATGAGCAGTTCTTC. This gives the protein CASSFGTSAYNEQFF.

The rearrangement links TRBV27 to TRBJ2-1; the match to TRBD2 covers 10 bases. Germline lookup yields CDR1 MNHEY and CDR2 SMNVEV (reference sequence). V shed 4 bases, J shed 1 base, and the junction held 1 base outside the gene matches. This CDR3 contains 15 residues. CDR3 protein: CASSSAGGSYNEQFF. CDR3 sequence (DNA): TGTGCCAGCAGTTCAGCGGGAGGGTCCTACAATGAGCAGTTCTTC.

This rearrangement joins TRBV23-1 to TRBJ2-2; 10 bases are a match to TRBD2. TRBV23-1 is placed among ORFs of uncertain function. The trim removed 4 bases at V and 4 bases at J, leaving 21 bases unmatched. This CDR3 comprises 21 residues. The CDR3 DNA reads as TGCGCCAGCAGTCCCTTAAAATACAGAGCGGGAGGGTGGACCCGCACCGGGGAGCTGTTTTTT. Encoded protein: CASSPLKYRAGGWTRTGELFF.

CDR3 region: CASSARTGYNSPLHF. CDR3 nucleotides: TGTGCCAGCAGTGCTCGGACAGGTTATAATTCACCCCTCCACTTT. This chain uses TRBV2 with TRBJ1-6; TRBD1 matches at 7 bases. The V and J ends lost 4 bases and 4 bases, in that order; junction bases with no gene match: 4. Germline values: CDR1 SNHLY, CDR2 FYNNEI. The CDR3 runs 15 residues.

The CDR3 loop is CASRGPNYGYTF. DNA for the CDR3: TGTGCCAGCAGGGGACCGAACTATGGCTACACCTTC. The chain uses TRBV25-1 and TRBJ1-2, with a tentative D call TRBD1 (5 bases). CDR1 is MGHDK and CDR2 is SYGVNS in the germline V gene. V was clipped by 6 bases and J by 2 bases, with 7 bases between them. The CDR3 contains 12 residues.

The gene calls are TRBV4-3 and TRBJ1-2, with D perhaps matching TRBD1 (6 bases). V was cut by 3 bases and J by 8 bases, with 25 bases left in between. CDR3 size: 17 residues. From germline, CDR1 is LGHNA and CDR2 YSLEER. CDR3 DNA sequence: TGCGCCAGCAGCCAGGATGATGGGGGGACAACCAACCCCGGCTACACCTTC. Its protein product is CASSQDDGGTTNPGYTF.

In nucleotides, the CDR3 is TGTGCCAGCTCACCCGGGGGACAGGAGAACAATGAGCAGTTCTTC. Its translation: CASSPGGQENNEQFF. This chain joins TRBV18 and TRBJ2-1; TRBD1 matches at 8 bases. Germline CDR1 is KGHSH and CDR2 is LQKENI. This CDR3 spans 15 amino acids. Trimming took 3 bases from V and 5 from J; bases not matched to a gene: 6.

CDR3 amino acids: CASSLSSGGGGYEQYF. The CDR3, as DNA: TGTGCCAGCAGCCTTTCTTCTGGGGGGGGAGGATACGAGCAGTACTTC. J is TRBJ2-5 and V is TRBV6-6; 7 bases map to TRBD2. TRBJ2-7 explains the end of the DNA better; the J call may be wrong. CDR1 MNHNY and CDR2 SVGAGI come from the germline V gene (reference sequence). CDR3 size: 16 residues.

This clone was counted only a few times. This chain links TRBV28 with TRBJ1-2; 10 nucleotides line up with TRBD1. Per the germline V gene, CDR1 is MDHEN and CDR2 is SYDVKM. V was pared by 5 bases and J by 7 bases, with 10 bases of the junction left unmatched. This CDR3 contains 15 residues. The CDR3 loop is CASSPQTGGASGYTF. The CDR3 DNA reads as TGTGCCAGCAGTCCCCAGACAGGGGGCGCGTCTGGCTACACCTTC.

This clone has a single count. The chain joins TRBV28 to TRBJ1-3, with a possible D match to TRBD1 (6 bases). Germline CDR1 reads MDHEN; CDR2 reads SYDVKM. Trimming stripped 6 bases from V and 8 bases from J, with 17 bases between. The CDR3 has 14 residues. CDR3 in amino acids: CASSDPSGAHTIYF. CDR3 in DNA: TGTGCCAGCAGCGATCCCTCAGGGGCACACACCATATATTTT.

The V gene is TRBV19, the J gene TRBJ2-2; D might be TRBD2 (5 bases). Trimming removed 0 bases at V and 5 bases at J, with 7 bases between. This CDR3 region has 14 residues. Per the germline V gene, CDR1 is LNHDA and CDR2 is SQIVND (reference sequence). CDR3 loop: CASSIDRGTGELFF. The CDR3 nucleotides read TGTGCCAGTAGTATAGATCGAGGGACCGGGGAGCTGTTTTTT.

The chain links TRBV27 to TRBJ2-1; the D gene is possibly TRBD2 (5 bases). V was trimmed by 3 bases and J by 8 bases, leaving 14 bases between them. The CDR3 is made up of 14 amino acids. The germline gives CDR1 MNHEY, CDR2 SMNVEV (reference sequence). This chain's CDR3 is CASSFGESGYEQFF. CDR3 sequence (DNA): TGTGCCAGCAGTTTCGGGGAGAGTGGTTATGAGCAGTTCTTC.

This clone appeared once. The V gene is TRBV19, the J gene TRBJ2-1, with TRBD2 matching 7 bases. Trimming took 5 bases from V and 10 from J; bases not matched to a gene: 17. The CDR3 runs to 16 residues. Germline CDR1 is LNHDA and CDR2 is SQIVND (reference sequence). The CDR3: CASSPNRGSPFREQFF. CDR3 nucleotides: TGTGCCAGTAGTCCCAACCGCGGGAGCCCCTTCAGGGAGCAGTTCTTC.

The gene calls are TRBV19 and TRBJ2-1; 9 bases match TRBD2. V dropped 9 bases and J dropped 0; count of bases not matched to a gene: 12. The germline gives CDR1 LNHDA, CDR2 SQIVND (reference sequence). This CDR3 region has 17 residues. Here the CDR3 DNA reads TGTGCCAGCCTTTCTAGCGGGAAAGTAAGCTCCTACAATGAGCAGTTCTTC. This codes for CASLSSGKVSSYNEQFF.

This clone was seen a few times. The CDR3 reads CASSLKRMNTEAFF. CDR3 nucleotides: TGTGCCAGCAGTTTAAAAAGGATGAACACTGAAGCTTTCTTT. V usage is TRBV27 and J usage is TRBJ1-1; D is uncertain. V lost 2 bases and J lost 0, with 7 bases in between. The CDR3 runs to 14 residues. Germline CDR1 is MNHEY and CDR2 is SMNVEV (reference sequence).

The chain uses TRBV14 and TRBJ1-2; 8 nucleotides agree with TRBD1. V lost 4 bases, J lost 2 bases, and 15 bases stayed unmatched. The CDR3 sequence is 18 residues long. In germline, CDR1 is SGHDN, CDR2 FVKESK. The CDR3 reads CASSPNPGQGSPNYGYTF. CDR3 coding DNA: TGTGCCAGCAGCCCGAACCCAGGACAGGGATCCCCGAACTATGGCTACACCTTC.

The chain uses TRBV14 and TRBJ2-7; D unresolved. Between the trimmed V and J ends, which lost 0 bases and 4 bases, there was a span of 13 bases. The CDR3 contains 15 residues. Germline V CDR1 and CDR2: SGHDN, FVKESK. The CDR3 DNA is TGTGCCAGCAGCCAAGAACACGGGCTTGGATACGAGCAGTACTTC. This codes for CASSQEHGLGYEQYF.

This clone occurred a few times. The rearrangement joins TRBV19 to TRBJ1-1; unclear D gene. Germline V lookup: CDR1 LNHDA, CDR2 SQIVND (reference sequence). The CDR3 spans 14 residues. The ends were cut back, 3 bases at V and 0 bases at J, with 8 bases in the middle. The CDR3 is CASSINYLNTEAFF. CDR3 DNA: TGTGCCAGTAGTATTAACTACTTGAACACTGAAGCTTTCTTT.

This clone appeared once. V gene TRBV6-6 combines with J gene TRBJ1-5, with a possible D match to TRBD1 (6 bases). CDR1 MNHNY and CDR2 SVGAGI come from the germline V gene (reference sequence). V lost 4 bases to trimming and J lost 7 bases, with 14 bases between them. This CDR3 has 14 amino acids. CDR3 sequence: CASSWGRVYQPQHF. The CDR3 DNA reads as TGTGCCAGCAGTTGGGGGCGGGTGTACCAGCCCCAGCATTTT.

V and J are TRBV7-3 and TRBJ1-4; D gene unclear. There are 13 residues in the CDR3. Germline V gene data show CDR1 as SGHTA and CDR2 as FQGTGA. Trimming stripped 4 bases from V and 7 bases from J, with 10 bases between. The CDR3 DNA reads TGTGCCAGCAGCTCTCGTTTTGGTGAAAAACTGTTTTTT. Encoded protein: CASSSRFGEKLFF. Based on the CDR3 plus reference TRBV7-3 and TRBJ1-4, the full variable domain is GAGVSQTPSNKVTEKGKYVELRCDPISGHTALYWYRQSLGQGPEFLIYFQGTGAADDSGLPNDRFFAVRPEGSVSTLKIQRTERGDSAVYLCASSSRFGEKLFFGSGTQLSVL.

The chain employs TRBV5-1 and TRBJ1-5; D remains ambiguous. This CDR3 is built from 13 residues. The V gene lost 0 bases and the J gene lost 5 bases, with 6 bases spanning the gap. Per germline, CDR1 SGHRS and CDR2 YFSETQ. The DNA of the CDR3 is TGCGCCAGCAGCTTGGCGGGATATCAGCCCCAGCATTTT. Translating gives CASSLAGYQPQHF. Drawing the rest from reference TRBV5-1 and TRBJ1-5, the complete variable domain is KAGVTQTPRYLIKTRGQQVTLSCSPISGHRSVSWYQQTPGQGLQFLFEYFSETQRNKGNFPGRFSGRQFSNSRSEMNVSTLELGDSALYLCASSLAGYQPQHFGDGTRLSIL.

J is TRBJ1-1 and V is TRBV19, with 8 bases lining up with TRBD1. Trimming at V came to 4 bases and at J to 4 bases, leaving 2 bases not matched to a gene. Germline CDR1 reads LNHDA; CDR2 reads SQIVND (reference sequence). The CDR3 is 13 amino acids. CDR3: CASSTGQGTEAFF. The DNA for the CDR3 is TGTGCCAGTAGTACCGGACAGGGCACTGAAGCTTTCTTT.

The CDR3 DNA sequence: TGTGCCAGCAGCCACCAGACGGGATCCTACGAGCAGTACTTC. Translation gives CASSHQTGSYEQYF. The chain recombines TRBV6-5 with TRBJ2-7; TRBD2 is a possible D gene (5 bases). Per germline, CDR1 MNHEY and CDR2 SVGAGI. Trimming took 6 bases from V and 1 from J, leaving 13 bases between them. The CDR3 is 14 residues long.

As regards this clone: Compared with germline, one end of the junction differs, possibly owing to a read error. The sample contains more than one DNA sequence encoding this CDR3. The chain uses TRBV7-3 and TRBJ2-2; D may be TRBD2 (5 bases). In germline, CDR1 is SGHTA, CDR2 FQGTGA. The CDR3 has 14 residues. The CDR3 sequence is CASSSDGNTGELFF. CDR3 nucleotide sequence: TGTGCCAGCAGCTCAGACGGAAACACCGGGGAACTGTTTTTT.

This chain links TRBV2 with TRBJ1-1; 9 bases agree with TRBD1. Germline V gives CDR1 SNHLY, CDR2 FYNNEI. CDR3 length: 14 amino acids. The V gene end was trimmed by 5 bases and the J gene end by 11 bases; junction bases not matched to a gene: 12. CDR3 sequence reads: CASSTQKDRGGAFF. The CDR3 DNA reads TGTGCCAGCAGTACCCAAAAGGACAGGGGTGGTGCTTTCTTT.

The V and J genes are TRBV2 and TRBJ1-5; the match to TRBD1 covers 7 bases. CDR1 SNHLY and CDR2 FYNNEI come from the germline V gene. The junction had 6 bases not matched to a gene; V was cut back by 7 bases and J by 0 bases. The CDR3 consists of 15 residues. This CDR3 reads CASTRQGLSNQPQHF. As DNA, the CDR3 is TGTGCCAGCACCAGACAGGGACTTAGCAATCAGCCCCAGCATTTT. The whole variable domain, filled in from reference TRBV2 and TRBJ1-5, reads EPEVTQTPSHQVTQMGQEVILRCVPISNHLYFYWYRQILGQKVEFLVSFYNNEISEKSEIFDDQFSVERPDGSNFTLKIRSTKLEDSAMYFCASTRQGLSNQPQHFGDGTRLSIL.

This chain's CDR3 is CASSQDWKSAYNSPLHF. In DNA, the CDR3 is TGCGCCAGCAGCCAAGATTGGAAGTCCGCCTATAATTCACCCCTCCACTTT. The V gene is TRBV4-3, the J gene TRBJ1-6; D ambiguous. The CDR3 consists of 17 residues. Germline CDR1 and CDR2: LGHNA and YSLEER. V was trimmed by 0 bases and J by 2 bases, leaving 11 bases between them.